This paragraph reports one T cell receptor beta chain. These data are taken from a study of blood T cells in healthy people across ages. Through a sample-barcoded 5' primer and a J-beta primer mix, a second PCR was run for roughly 6 to 11 cycles. MiXCR, run by TCRdb on the 5' RACE reads, gives a single entry per CDR3 protein. This sample has about 800,000 distinct CDR3 sequences, with roughly 25% found just once. The length of the CDR3 is 15 residues. Germline lookup yields CDR1 ENHRY and CDR2 SYGVKD. V lost 3 bases and J lost 0, with 6 bases in between. The same data also contributed to another study, on T cells of mothers and their children.

The V and J genes are TRBV10-3 and TRBJ1-6; D is unresolved. Sequenced material: blood. The origin of this receptor is a boy between 10 and 17 years old in good health. The CDR3 is CAISEGSSYNSPLHF. The CDR3 DNA sequence: TGTGCCATCAGTGAAGGCAGCTCCTATAATTCACCCCTCCACTTT.